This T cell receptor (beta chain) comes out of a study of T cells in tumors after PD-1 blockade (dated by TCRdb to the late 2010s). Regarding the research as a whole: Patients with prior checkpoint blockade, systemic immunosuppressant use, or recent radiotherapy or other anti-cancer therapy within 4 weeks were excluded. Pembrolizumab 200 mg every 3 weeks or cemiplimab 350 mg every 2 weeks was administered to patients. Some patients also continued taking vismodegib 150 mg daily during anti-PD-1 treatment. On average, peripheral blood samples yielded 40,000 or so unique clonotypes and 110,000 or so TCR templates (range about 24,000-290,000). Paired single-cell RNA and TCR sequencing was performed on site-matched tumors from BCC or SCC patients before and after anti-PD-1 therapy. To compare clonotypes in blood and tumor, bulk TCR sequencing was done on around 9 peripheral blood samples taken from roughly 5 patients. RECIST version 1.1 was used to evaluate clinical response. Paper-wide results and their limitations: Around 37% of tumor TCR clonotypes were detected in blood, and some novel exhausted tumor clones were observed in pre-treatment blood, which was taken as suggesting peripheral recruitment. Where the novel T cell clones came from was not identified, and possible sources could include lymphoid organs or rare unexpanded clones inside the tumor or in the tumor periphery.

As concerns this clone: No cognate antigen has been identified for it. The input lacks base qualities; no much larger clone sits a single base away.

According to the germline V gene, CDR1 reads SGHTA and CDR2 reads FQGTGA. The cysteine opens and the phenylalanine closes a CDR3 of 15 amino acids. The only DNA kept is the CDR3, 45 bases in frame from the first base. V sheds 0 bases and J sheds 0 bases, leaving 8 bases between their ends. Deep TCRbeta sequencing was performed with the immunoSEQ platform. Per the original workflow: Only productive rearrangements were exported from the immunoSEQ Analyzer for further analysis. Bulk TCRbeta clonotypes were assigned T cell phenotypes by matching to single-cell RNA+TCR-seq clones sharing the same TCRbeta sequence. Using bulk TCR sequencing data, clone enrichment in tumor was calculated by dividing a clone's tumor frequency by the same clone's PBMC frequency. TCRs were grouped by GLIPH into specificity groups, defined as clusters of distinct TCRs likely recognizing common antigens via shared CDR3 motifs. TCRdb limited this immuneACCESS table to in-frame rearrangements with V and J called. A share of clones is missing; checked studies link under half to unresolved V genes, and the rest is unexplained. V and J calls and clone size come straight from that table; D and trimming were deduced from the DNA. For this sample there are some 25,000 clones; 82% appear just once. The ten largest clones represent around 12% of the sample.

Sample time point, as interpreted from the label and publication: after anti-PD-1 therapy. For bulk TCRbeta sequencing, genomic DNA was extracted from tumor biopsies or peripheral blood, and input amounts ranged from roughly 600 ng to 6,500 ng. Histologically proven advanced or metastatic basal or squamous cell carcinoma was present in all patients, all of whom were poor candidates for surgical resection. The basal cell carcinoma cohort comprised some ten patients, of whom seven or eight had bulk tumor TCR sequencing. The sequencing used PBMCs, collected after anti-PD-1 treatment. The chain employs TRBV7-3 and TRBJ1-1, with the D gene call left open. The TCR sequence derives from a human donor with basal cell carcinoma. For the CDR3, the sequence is CASSLTADLNTEAFF. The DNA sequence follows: TGTGCCAGCAGCTTAACGGCAGACCTGAACACTGAAGCTTTCTTT.